A single T cell receptor beta chain is shown here with its context. Its antigen is not identified. This entry comes from a study of T-cell memory formation after mild COVID-19. About the study: Each donor largely had its own TCR clusters.

5'RACE primed from the constant segment yielded TCR alpha and TCR beta cDNA libraries bearing sample barcodes and UMIs. TCRdb analysed the 5' RACE reads with MiXCR anew, one entry per CDR3 protein. Here the sample spans roughly 280,000 distinct CDR3 sequences, approximately 8.4% being singletons. Trimming took 5 bases from V and 11 from J; bases not matched to a gene: 11. Germline V lookup: CDR1 MNHEY, CDR2 SVGAGI. The CDR3 is made up of 13 amino acids. Study observations and caveats: Contracting CD4+ clones sat mainly in CM and EM; CD8+ in EMRA. Cross-reactive memory seemingly joined, as some responding clones were found in pre-infection memory.

The clonotype originates from a man aged 18 to 29 who had mild COVID-19 (a few samples of this study predate the infection). Cell type and time point are not known. This chain links TRBV6-5 with TRBJ1-1; 7 bases line up with TRBD1. The sample taken for sequencing was PBMCs or a T cell subset sorted from them (not recorded which). CDR3 sequence: CASSQLGQAGAFF. The CDR3 DNA reads as TGTGCCAGCAGTCAACTAGGACAGGCGGGCGCTTTCTTT.